The 29 T cell receptor beta chains in this list originate from one sample, sequenced in a study of vaccination and CD4 T cells after COVID-19. Researchers used the Oncomine TCR Beta short-read assay to sequence DNA from cultured CD4+ T cells. Using its own MiXCR run on the PCR reads, TCRdb lists one record per CDR3 protein. The data hold around 20,000 distinct CDR3 sequences, with approximately 45% observed a single time. These TCRs' antigens remain unknown. Treatment here: approximately nine-day PBMC culture with coronavirus spike peptide pools or control peptides (ViraFEST assay). Specimen: CD4+ T cells from blood, cultured in vitro, collected before SARS-CoV-2 vaccination. All receptors come from a human donor who had recovered from COVID-19.

This clonotype was seen a few times. The gene calls are TRBV19 and TRBJ1-2, with TRBD1 as a possible D gene (5 bases). The ends were cut back, 3 bases at V and 4 bases at J, with 12 bases in the middle. The germline V gene has CDR1 LNHDA and CDR2 SQIVND (reference sequence). CDR3 length equals 14 residues. The CDR3 region has the DNA TGTGCCAGTAGTATGGCTAGGGGCGGCTATGGCTACACCTTC. Its translation: CASSMARGGYGYTF.

A few counts support this clonotype. The chain links TRBV20-1 to TRBJ2-7; D is uncertain. The CDR3 contains 13 residues. The V end was cut by 6 bases, the J end by 3 bases, with 15 bases between. Per germline, CDR1 DFQATT and CDR2 SNEGSKA (reference sequence). CDR3 protein: CSAPGGRSYEQYF. The DNA of the CDR3 is TGCAGTGCACCAGGCGGTAGGAGCTACGAGCAGTACTTC.

This clonotype was found a few times. The V gene is TRBV20-1, the J gene TRBJ2-7; the match to TRBD2 covers 8 bases. The length of the CDR3 is 14 residues. Unmatched junction bases numbered 1, after V lost 0 bases and J lost 0 bases. CDR1 is DFQATT, CDR2 SNEGSKA, per germline (reference sequence). The CDR3, as DNA: TGCAGTGCTAGAGAGGCGGGGGGCTCCTACGAGCAGTACTTC. Its translation is CSAREAGGSYEQYF.

Concerning this clonotype: A read error may account for a junction end that differs from germline. The chain joins TRBV11-2 to TRBJ2-5, with D possibly TRBD1 on 6 matching bases. The germline CDR1 and CDR2 sequences are SGHAT and FQNNGV. The CDR3 has 16 amino acids. CDR3 sequence: CACSLGPQGKQETQYF. Here the CDR3 DNA reads TGTGCCTGCAGCTTAGGCCCACAGGGAAAACAAGAGACCCAGTACTTC.

V is TRBV20-1 and J is TRBJ1-2, with D possibly matching TRBD1 (5 bases). This CDR3 region has 16 residues. Between the trimmed V and J ends, which lost 3 bases and 4 bases, there was a span of 21 bases. Germline V gene lookup returns CDR1 DFQATT and CDR2 SNEGSKA (reference sequence). CDR3 sequence: CSASSQGFGIGYGYTF. CDR3 nucleotides: TGCAGTGCTAGCAGTCAGGGATTCGGGATAGGCTATGGCTACACCTTC.

The rearrangement links TRBV12-3 or TRBV12-4 to TRBJ2-3; D is uncertain. CDR3 length: 14 residues. V was clipped by 6 bases and J by 0 bases, with 10 bases between them. CDR3 protein: CASSPLRSTDTQYF. Written as DNA, the CDR3 is TGTGCCAGCAGCCCCCTCAGGAGCACAGATACGCAGTATTTT.

The gene calls are TRBV4-3 and TRBJ2-7, with 7 positions matching TRBD2. CDR3 length equals 15 residues. Trimming at V came to 0 bases and at J to 1 base, leaving 3 bases not matched to a gene. Germline V gene sequence: CDR1 LGHNA, CDR2 YSLEER. The CDR3: CASSQELADSYEQYF. Here the CDR3 DNA reads TGCGCCAGCAGCCAAGAGCTAGCGGATTCCTACGAGCAGTACTTC.

The chain employs TRBV19 and TRBJ1-2, with 7 positions matching TRBD1. CDR3 length equals 13 residues. Germline V gene data show CDR1 as LNHDA and CDR2 as SQIVND (reference sequence). The V segment lost 6 bases and the J segment 4 bases; nucleotides outside the gene matches: 5. The CDR3 sequence: CASSTRDSYGYTF. CDR3 bases: TGTGCCAGTAGCACCCGGGACAGCTATGGCTACACCTTC.

The chain couples TRBV6-1 to TRBJ2-3, with D maybe TRBD2 (7 bases). V was clipped by 10 bases and J by 6 bases, with 20 bases between them. Germline CDR1 and CDR2: MNHNS and SASEGT. The CDR3 is 14 residues long. The CDR3 loop reads CATNKGEGLDTQYF. The CDR3 nucleotides are TGTGCCACCAACAAGGGGGAGGGCCTCGATACGCAGTATTTT.

This sequence joins TRBV20-1 and TRBJ1-5; D not resolved. CDR3 length: 14 residues. V was shortened by 1 base and J by 5 bases, with 12 bases between the two germline ends. In germline, CDR1 is DFQATT, CDR2 SNEGSKA (reference sequence). The CDR3 coding sequence is TGCAGTGCTAGAGCCGGGCGTTCGGATCAGCCCCAGCATTTT. Translated: CSARAGRSDQPQHF.

The genes are TRBV4-1 and TRBJ2-5, with a tentative D call TRBD1 (6 bases). V was trimmed by 0 bases and J by 7 bases, leaving 24 bases between them. The length of the CDR3 is 18 residues. The germline CDR1 and CDR2 sequences are MGHRA and YSYEKL. The CDR3, as DNA: TGCGCCAGCAGCCAAGATAATCCTGGGGGCAGGGCCTTGGGGACCCAGTACTTC. Translated: CASSQDNPGGRALGTQYF.

This chain links TRBV6-1 with TRBJ1-2, with TRBD1 matching over 12 bases. The V and J ends lost 6 bases and 3 bases, in that order; junction bases with no gene match: 11. CDR1 is MNHNS and CDR2 is SASEGT in the germline V gene. The CDR3 is 17 residues long. CDR3 amino acids: CASRGSGTGGAYYGYTF. CDR3 in DNA: TGTGCCAGCAGGGGATCCGGGACAGGGGGCGCCTACTATGGCTACACCTTC.

The CDR3: CASSEAGQEFF. The CDR3 DNA reads as TGTGCCAGCAGTGAAGCCGGACAGGAGTTCTTT. The V call is TRBV2, the J call TRBJ1-1; TRBD1 aligns across 7 bases. The CDR3 consists of 11 residues. Germline V gene lookup returns CDR1 SNHLY and CDR2 FYNNEI. The V segment lost 0 bases and the J segment 14 bases; nucleotides outside the gene matches: 3.

This chain joins TRBV19 and TRBJ2-5; TRBD1 matches 9 bases. The germline CDR1 and CDR2 sequences are LNHDA and SQIVND (reference sequence). The length of the CDR3 is 14 residues. After removal of 5 bases from V and 7 bases from J, the junction contained 8 bases not matched to a gene. The CDR3 reads CASSPGTGTGTQYF. The CDR3 bases are TGTGCCAGTAGTCCTGGGACAGGGACCGGGACCCAGTACTTC.

This rearrangement joins TRBV6-5 to TRBJ2-2; D gene unclear. This CDR3 has 14 amino acids. Germline CDR1 MNHEY, CDR2 SVGAGI. Trimming took 4 bases from V and 2 from J, leaving 8 bases between them. Written as DNA, the CDR3 is TGTGCCAGCAGTTCCCAGGTCAACACCGGGGAGCTGTTTTTT. It specifies CASSSQVNTGELFF.

The J gene is TRBJ1-2, the V gene TRBV6-2 or TRBV6-3, with 9 bases that match TRBD1. The CDR3 is 17 amino acids. V was pared by 4 bases and J by 3 bases, with 12 bases of the junction left unmatched. Germline V lookup: CDR1 MNHEY, CDR2 SVGEGT. CDR3: CASSFPGTGPIHYGYTF. In nucleotides, the CDR3 is TGTGCCAGCAGTTTTCCCGGGACAGGGCCTATTCACTATGGCTACACCTTC.

The V gene is TRBV29-1, the J gene TRBJ2-7; 8 bases align to TRBD1. From germline, CDR1 is SQVTM and CDR2 ANQGSEA. The V segment lost 5 bases and the J segment 3 bases; nucleotides outside the gene matches: 6. The CDR3 contains 13 residues. CDR3 protein: CSVHWTGSYEQYF. DNA for the CDR3: TGCAGCGTTCACTGGACAGGGAGCTACGAGCAGTACTTC.

This chain uses TRBV7-9 with TRBJ2-1; 7 bases map to TRBD2. Germline loops: CDR1 SEHNR, CDR2 FQNEAQ (reference sequence). The CDR3 runs 12 residues. With 6 bases clipped from V and 9 bases from J, the junction kept 5 bases outside the gene matches. For the CDR3, the DNA is TGTGCCAGCAGACTTAGCGGGTTTGAGCAGTTCTTC. Translation gives CASRLSGFEQFF.

V is TRBV28 and J is TRBJ2-2, with 9 bases matching TRBD2. The germline CDR1 and CDR2 sequences are MDHEN and SYDVKM. The CDR3 is made up of 21 amino acids. V dropped 1 base and J dropped 0; count of bases not matched to a gene: 15. CDR3 sequence: CASSLLGKGLAKAANTGELFF. In DNA, the CDR3 is TGTGCCAGCAGTTTATTGGGTAAGGGACTAGCAAAAGCTGCGAACACCGGGGAGCTGTTTTTT. Full variable domain (outside the CDR3, taken from reference TRBV28 and TRBJ2-2): DVKVTQSSRYLVKRTGEKVFLECVQDMDHENMFWYRQDPGLGLRLIYFSYDVKMKEKGDIPEGYSVSREKKERFSLILESASTNQTSMYLCASSLLGKGLAKAANTGELFFGEGSRLTVL.

The table lists this clonotype with a count of one. The rearrangement joins TRBV7-3 to TRBJ1-6; 7 bases align to TRBD1. The junction had 8 bases not matched to a gene; V was cut back by 1 base and J by 8 bases. The CDR3 extends over 16 amino acids. CDR1 and CDR2 from the germline V gene are SGHTA and FQGTGA. In DNA, the CDR3 is TGTGCCAGCAGCTTAATGGCCAGGGGGTCATATTCACCCCTCCACTTT. Encoded protein: CASSLMARGSYSPLHF.

This clonotype was observed a handful of times. V usage is TRBV6-2 or TRBV6-3 and J usage is TRBJ2-1, with 7 bases identical to TRBD2. This CDR3 is built from 11 residues. The germline V gene has CDR1 MNHEY and CDR2 SVGEGT. Trimming cost V 6 bases and J 12 bases; bases outside gene matches: 5. The CDR3 here is CASSNSGGQFF. The CDR3 nucleotides read TGTGCCAGCAGCAATTCGGGGGGGCAGTTCTTC.

This chain connects TRBV10-3 to TRBJ2-3; TRBD1 or TRBD2 may be the D gene (5 bases each). The CDR3 spans 15 residues. V was shortened by 6 bases and J by 0 bases, with 13 bases between the two germline ends. Per the germline V gene, CDR1 is ENHRY and CDR2 is SYGVKD. Here the CDR3 reads CAIRGETVSTDTQYF. CDR3 bases: TGTGCCATCAGGGGGGAGACAGTAAGCACAGATACGCAGTATTTT.

This clonotype was found a few times. This chain links TRBV6-1 with TRBJ2-1; 9 bases are a match to TRBD2. After removal of 6 bases from V and 5 bases from J, the junction contained 8 bases not matched to a gene. This CDR3 contains 15 residues. CDR1 is MNHNS, CDR2 SASEGT, per germline. The CDR3 reads CASRGAGGYHNEQFF. The CDR3 DNA reads TGTGCCAGCAGGGGGGCGGGAGGGTACCACAATGAGCAGTTCTTC.

The genes are TRBV20-1 and TRBJ1-1, with D possibly matching TRBD1 (6 bases). V was shortened by 1 base and J by 11 bases, with 17 bases between the two germline ends. Per the germline V gene, CDR1 is DFQATT and CDR2 is SNEGSKA (reference sequence). The CDR3 consists of 13 residues. CDR3 bases: TGCAGTGCTAGAGTGGGGGGCAGATTGGAGGCTTTCTTT. Translation: CSARVGGRLEAFF.

The rearrangement joins TRBV6-1 to TRBJ1-6, with D hard to call. Trimming cost V 8 bases and J 0 bases, with 8 bases left between them. There are 14 residues in the CDR3. Germline V gives CDR1 MNHNS, CDR2 SASEGT. CDR3 region: CASAANSYNSPLHF. The CDR3 bases are TGTGCCAGCGCGGCCAACTCCTATAATTCACCCCTCCACTTT.

This clonotype has a handful of counts. The V gene is TRBV11-3, the J gene TRBJ1-6; D ambiguous. Germline V gene lookup returns CDR1 SGHNT and CDR2 YENEEA. Trimming took off 1 base at V and 3 bases at J, with 10 bases between the two ends. The CDR3 length is 16 residues. The CDR3 nucleotides read TGTGCCAGCAGCTTAGCCTTTCCAGACTATAATTCACCCCTCCACTTT. Encoded protein: CASSLAFPDYNSPLHF.

This rearrangement joins TRBV7-2 to TRBJ2-3; 9 bases align to TRBD1. Germline-derived CDR1 and CDR2 are SGHTA and FQGNSA. V lost 4 bases and J lost 4; bases outside the gene matches: 9. CDR3 length: 16 residues. CDR3 sequence reads: CASSSRTGVRADTQYF. Written as DNA, the CDR3 is TGTGCCAGCAGCTCCCGGACAGGGGTGAGGGCAGATACGCAGTATTTT.

CDR3 sequence: CASSASGSSNQPQHF. In DNA, the CDR3 is TGTGCCAGCAGCGCCTCGGGGTCGAGCAATCAGCCCCAGCATTTT. The chain carries TRBV7-6 and TRBJ1-5; D unclear. There are 15 residues in the CDR3. Germline CDR1 is SGHVS and CDR2 is FNYEAQ. V lost 5 bases and J lost 1, with 12 bases in between.

V gene TRBV5-5 combines with J gene TRBJ2-5, with 13 positions matching TRBD2. Germline CDR1 SGHKS, CDR2 YYEKEE (reference sequence). CDR3 length: 17 residues. The trim removed 1 base at V and 5 bases at J, leaving 8 bases unmatched. The CDR3 protein is CASSLRLAGGRGETQYF. The CDR3 DNA follows: TGTGCCAGCAGCTTGCGACTAGCGGGAGGAAGGGGGGAGACCCAGTACTTC.